These T cell receptor beta chains were read from a single sample in a study of blood T cells in healthy people across ages. A single record per CDR3 protein comes from TCRdb applying MiXCR to the 5' RACE reads. This repertoire shows around 900,000 distinct CDR3 sequences, roughly half found once; its top ten account for about a fifth. The sample consisted of blood. The origin of the receptors is a woman in her sixties in good health. Each CDR3 is given with its conserved first and last residue. Each record gives: clone size, J gene, D gene, V gene, CDR3 DNA, CDR3 protein. D genes are given only for firm matches. The size field is filled for only some rows; it gives once, few, many or a size class.

-,TRBJ1-2,-,TRBV7-2,TGTGCCAGCAGCGTACTCGTTAACTATGGCTACACCTTC,CASSVLVNYGYTF
-,TRBJ2-1,TRBD2,TRBV20-1,TGCAGTGCTAGGGCTAGCGGGAGAGGGTACAATGAGCAGTTCTTC,CSARASGRGYNEQFF
few,TRBJ2-7,-,TRBV6-5,TGTGCCAGCAGTACGACTAGTTTGGAGCAGTACTTC,CASSTTSLEQYF
few,TRBJ1-2,TRBD1,TRBV7-2,TGTGCCAGCAGCTTGCTCAGGGGGACCTATGGCTACACCTTC,CASSLLRGTYGYTF
many,TRBJ2-3,-,TRBV5-1,TGCGCCAGCAGCAGCGACGCGGGGCGTAGTACAGATACGCAGTATTTT,CASSSDAGRSTDTQYF
-,TRBJ2-1,-,TRBV4-1,TGCGCCAGCGTCCTAGGGACATCGGATAGGAATGAGCAGTTCTTC,CASVLGTSDRNEQFF
-,TRBJ2-7,TRBD1,TRBV7-9,TGTGCCAGCAGTAGACAGGGGGTACGCGAGCAGTACTTC,CASSRQGVREQYF
-,TRBJ1-5,TRBD1,TRBV20-1,TGCAGTGCACGCCCCGGGACAGAGGATCAGCCCCAGCATTTT,CSARPGTEDQPQHF
few,TRBJ2-3,TRBD1,TRBV6-1,TGTGCCAGCAGCTCACCACCAGGGACAGGGGGCCGGGGTACGCAGTATTTT,CASSSPPGTGGRGTQYF
few,TRBJ2-7,TRBD2,TRBV27,TGTGCCAGCAGTTATACCGGGACTAGCGGGAGGCCTAGCTCCTACGAGCAGTACTTC,CASSYTGTSGRPSSYEQYF
-,TRBJ1-5,-,TRBV20-1,TGCAGTGCTAGAGATGGACAGCTCAATCAGCCCCAGCATTTT,CSARDGQLNQPQHF
-,TRBJ2-1,TRBD2,TRBV7-2,TGTGCCAGCAGCTTAGGGGGGACTAGCGGGAGGTCGTTACAGTTCTTC,CASSLGGTSGRSLQFF
-,TRBJ2-5,TRBD2,TRBV3-1,TGTGTCAGCAGCCCATCGGCGGGGGTCTGGGAGACCCAGTACTTC,CVSSPSAGVWETQYF
-,TRBJ2-1,-,TRBV28,TGTGCCAGCAGTTCAATCCGGGCCGGAAATGAGCAGTTCTTC,CASSSIRAGNEQFF
-,TRBJ2-3,TRBD2,TRBV28,TGTGCCAGCATGACTAGCGGGAGGGCCTTCTGGGGAGAAGATACGCAGTATTTT,CASMTSGRAFWGEDTQYF
-,TRBJ2-1,-,TRBV20-1,TGCAGTGCGATACACGGCGTCTATGAGCAGTTCTTC,CSAIHGVYEQFF
-,TRBJ2-3,-,TRBV11-2,TGTGCCAGCAGCCCGATGGGAGTTCCAGATACGCAGTATTTT,CASSPMGVPDTQYF
-,TRBJ1-5,-,TRBV11-2,TGTGCCAGCAGCCCGGCAGGGTTAGTGGATCAGCCCCAGCATTTT,CASSPAGLVDQPQHF
-,TRBJ2-7,-,TRBV7-9,TGTGCCAGCAGCTTAGTCTGGGGAACCTCCTACGAGCAGTACTTC,CASSLVWGTSYEQYF
once,TRBJ2-5,-,TRBV5-4,TGTGCCAGCAGCCTACGGGTGGGTACAGCACTCCAAGAGACCCAGTACTTC,CASSLRVGTALQETQYF
-,TRBJ2-5,-,TRBV27,TGTGCCAGCAGTTCGTCCGCTTTGGAGCAGTACTTC,CASSSSALEQYF
-,TRBJ1-4,-,TRBV7-2,TGTGCCAGCAGGAGGGGAACTAATGAAAAACTGTTTTTT,CASRRGTNEKLFF
-,TRBJ2-3,TRBD2,TRBV28,TGTGCCAGCAGTTTAGACCCGACTAGCGGGAGGCAGTATTTT,CASSLDPTSGRQYF
-,TRBJ2-5,-,TRBV20-1,TGCAGTGCTCCGGGACCCCAGTCGCGAGAGACCCAGTACTTC,CSAPGPQSRETQYF
-,TRBJ2-1,-,TRBV15,TGTGCCACCAGCAGACTTAGGGCAGGGGAGCAGTTCTTC,CATSRLRAGEQFF
-,TRBJ2-3,TRBD2,TRBV9,TGTGCCAGCAGCGCCTCGATCCGGTCTAGCGGGGCCTCAGATACGCAGTATTTT,CASSASIRSSGASDTQYF
few,TRBJ2-3,TRBD1,TRBV15,TGTGCCACCAGCCACCCCTGGACAGGGACAGATACGCAGTATTTT,CATSHPWTGTDTQYF
few,TRBJ2-1,TRBD2,TRBV3-1,TGTGCCAGCAGCGTTGCTAGCGGGAGCGTTAGGGAGCAGTTCTTC,CASSVASGSVREQFF
-,TRBJ1-5,-,TRBV20-1,TGCAGTGCTAGAGATCGGAGATTGATCAATCAGCCCCAGCATTTT,CSARDRRLINQPQHF
-,TRBJ2-1,TRBD2,TRBV4-2,TGTGCCAGCAGCCAAGCCGCTCGTAGCGGGAGCGGCATGCTGTTCTTC,CASSQAARSGSGMLFF
-,TRBJ2-7,-,TRBV6-5,TGTGCCAGCAGTTCCAACTATAGAAGCTCCTACGAGCAGTACTTC,CASSSNYRSSYEQYF
-,TRBJ1-2,TRBD1,TRBV7-8,TGTGCCAGCAGCCCCACAGGGGCGCAGTCCTCTTATGGCTACACCTTC,CASSPTGAQSSYGYTF
few,TRBJ2-1,TRBD1,TRBV5-1,TGCGCCAGCAGGCCGGGACAGGACTTCGATGAGCAGTTCTTC,CASRPGQDFDEQFF
few,TRBJ2-7,-,TRBV6-2/TRBV6-3,TGTGCCAGCAGTTACGGACAGACCTTTCCCTACGAGCAGTACTTC,CASSYGQTFPYEQYF
few,TRBJ1-6,-,TRBV6-5,TGTGCCAGCAGTCGTGGACGGCACCCTGAGAATTCACCCCTCCACTTT,CASSRGRHPENSPLHF
-,TRBJ2-1,TRBD2,TRBV27,TGTGCCAGCAGTAAACGACTAGCCGACAATGAGCAGTTCTTC,CASSKRLADNEQFF
-,TRBJ2-5,-,TRBV28,TGTGCCAGCAGTAAGCGGGTTAAAGAGACCCAGTACTTC,CASSKRVKETQYF
few,TRBJ1-5,-,TRBV7-2,TGTGCCAGCAGCCCTGTGACAGGAGATCAGCCCCAGCATTTT,CASSPVTGDQPQHF
-,TRBJ2-3,-,TRBV11-2,TGTGCCAGCAGCTTAGGAGGGGGGTTCGGTACAGATACGCAGTATTTT,CASSLGGGFGTDTQYF
-,TRBJ1-2,-,TRBV7-8,TGTGCCAGCAGCTCAAACCCTAACAGGGCCGGTGGCTACACCTTC,CASSSNPNRAGGYTF
-,TRBJ2-7,TRBD2,TRBV27,TGTGCCAGCAGTTACGGCGGGAGGGCGAGAGAGCAGTACTTC,CASSYGGRAREQYF
once,TRBJ2-7,-,TRBV2,TGTGCCAGCACCCAGGGATTGGAGTATGACTACGAGCAGTACTTC,CASTQGLEYDYEQYF
once,TRBJ2-1,-,TRBV24-1,TGTGCCACCAGTGATTTGCAGGGGAGTAACAATGAGCAGTTCTTC,CATSDLQGSNNEQFF
few,TRBJ2-3,TRBD2,TRBV28,TGTGCCAGCAGTTTAGAAATGGGGCGCGGGAGTGTAGCAGATACGCAGTATTTT,CASSLEMGRGSVADTQYF
-,TRBJ2-5,-,TRBV3-1,TGTGCCAGCAGATCAGTAGGAGGTCGAGGGACCCAGTACTTC,CASRSVGGRGTQYF
-,TRBJ2-4,TRBD2,TRBV7-9,TGTGCCAGCAGCTTAGGTGTTAAGGGGCTAGCGGGAGCTTTCTACGGGCAGTACTTC,CASSLGVKGLAGAFYGQYF
-,TRBJ2-7,-,TRBV7-2,TGTGCCAGCAGCCGTCCCCCCCCTTCCTACGAGCAGTACTTC,CASSRPPPSYEQYF
-,TRBJ2-3,-,TRBV9,TGTGCCAGCAGCCTTGAGGGCCCCGCGGGTACGCAGTATTTT,CASSLEGPAGTQYF
-,TRBJ2-7,TRBD2,TRBV6-6,TGTGCCAGCACTCCCGGGTTAGCGGGAGGGAGGGGCTACGAGCAGTACTTC,CASTPGLAGGRGYEQYF
-,TRBJ2-2,-,TRBV3-1,TGTGCCAGCACCATAGGTATCACGAGCGGGGAGCTGTTTTTT,CASTIGITSGELFF
-,TRBJ2-5,-,TRBV5-1,TGCGCCAGCAGCTTGGTGCTTAGGGAGACCCAGTACTTC,CASSLVLRETQYF
-,TRBJ2-3,TRBD2,TRBV2,TGTGCCAGCAGTGAAGGACGAGCGGGAGTGGATACGCAGTATTTT,CASSEGRAGVDTQYF
-,TRBJ1-2,-,TRBV20-1,TGCAGTGCTAGAGGCAGCGGGAAACTCTATGGCTACACCTTC,CSARGSGKLYGYTF
-,TRBJ1-4,-,TRBV28,TGTGCCAGCAGTCCCCGGGTTACTGGGGAAAAACTGTTTTTT,CASSPRVTGEKLFF
-,TRBJ1-4,TRBD1,TRBV7-2,TGTGCCAGCAGCACCGGGACAGGGCCTGAAAAACTGTTTTTT,CASSTGTGPEKLFF
-,TRBJ2-7,TRBD2,TRBV28,TGTGCCAGCAGTTCTCCCGGGACTAGCCCCTACGAGCAGTACTTC,CASSSPGTSPYEQYF
-,TRBJ2-7,-,TRBV20-1,TGCAGTGCTAGGATTATCCACGAGCAGTACTTC,CSARIIHEQYF
-,TRBJ1-4,-,TRBV20-1,TGCAGTGCTAGAGGGGCGGGGAGTTTCGGAAAACTGTTTTTT,CSARGAGSFGKLFF